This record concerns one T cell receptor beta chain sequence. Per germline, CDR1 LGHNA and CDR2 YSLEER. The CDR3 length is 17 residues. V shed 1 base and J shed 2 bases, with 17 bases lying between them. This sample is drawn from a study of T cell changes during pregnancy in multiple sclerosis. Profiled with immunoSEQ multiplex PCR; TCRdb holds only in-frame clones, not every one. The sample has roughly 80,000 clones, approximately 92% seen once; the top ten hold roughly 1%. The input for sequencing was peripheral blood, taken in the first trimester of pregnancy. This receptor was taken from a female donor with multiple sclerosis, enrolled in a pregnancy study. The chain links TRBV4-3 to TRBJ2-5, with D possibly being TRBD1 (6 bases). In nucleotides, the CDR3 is TGCGCCAGCAGCCAAGTAGTCAGGGGATTTACGCAAGAGACCCAGTACTTC. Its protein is CASSQVVRGFTQETQYF.